These T cell receptor beta chains were read from a single sample in a study of graft-versus-host responses after intestinal transplantation. The antigens these receptors bind are not known. Libraries were prepared by immunoSEQ multiplex PCR; TCRdb keeps only in-frame clonotypes and omits some of them. The repertoire holds more than 100,000 clones, about 93% seen once, with around 0.12% in the top ten. The material sequenced was unstimulated CD4+ T cells sorted from spleen or lymph node cells, taken before intestinal transplant. These receptors all come from a human donor who received an intestinal transplant. Each CDR3 is given with its conserved first and last residue. Fields, in order: J gene, clone size, D gene, V gene, CDR3 DNA, CDR3 protein. D genes are given only for firm matches. Clone size is shown for a subset of rows, as once, few, many or a class of expanded clone.

>TRBJ2-7|-|TRBD2|TRBV18
TGTGCCAGCTCACCACCGGGACTAGCGGGAGAAGAGCAGTACTTC
CASSPPGLAGEEQYF
>TRBJ2-3|-|TRBD2|TRBV7-3
TGTGCCAGCAGCGAGGGACTAGCGGGAGGCACAGATACGCAGTATTTT
CASSEGLAGGTDTQYF
>TRBJ2-3|-|-|TRBV29-1
TGCAGCGTTGAGTATTTCCCGTGGGGCGCAGATACGCAGTATTTT
CSVEYFPWGADTQYF
>TRBJ2-5|-|-|TRBV30
TGTGCCTGGGGGGTCGGGTCAGAGACCCAGTACTTC
CAWGVGSETQYF
>TRBJ2-6|few|TRBD2|TRBV9
TGTGCCAGCAGCCCCCGGACTAGCGGGTCCTCTGGGGCCAACGTCCTGACTTTC
CASSPRTSGSSGANVLTF
>TRBJ2-7|-|-|TRBV30
TGTGCCTGGAGCTTCAGGGGTTTCGAGCAGTACTTC
CAWSFRGFEQYF
>TRBJ1-5|-|-|TRBV7-9
TGTGCCAGCAGCCGATCGGACAGCAGCTATAGCAATCAGCCCCAGCATTTT
CASSRSDSSYSNQPQHF
>TRBJ2-7|once|-|TRBV5-1
TGCGCCAGCAGCTCCCAGGGTTACGAGCAGTACTTC
CASSSQGYEQYF
>TRBJ1-2|-|TRBD1|TRBV5-1
TGCGCCAGCAGCTTGGGGAGGACAGGGGAGGACTATGGCTACACCTTC
CASSLGRTGEDYGYTF
>TRBJ2-3|-|TRBD2|TRBV5-1
TGCGCCAGCAGCTTGGATCTAGCGGGCCAGGGGGATACGCAGTATTTT
CASSLDLAGQGDTQYF